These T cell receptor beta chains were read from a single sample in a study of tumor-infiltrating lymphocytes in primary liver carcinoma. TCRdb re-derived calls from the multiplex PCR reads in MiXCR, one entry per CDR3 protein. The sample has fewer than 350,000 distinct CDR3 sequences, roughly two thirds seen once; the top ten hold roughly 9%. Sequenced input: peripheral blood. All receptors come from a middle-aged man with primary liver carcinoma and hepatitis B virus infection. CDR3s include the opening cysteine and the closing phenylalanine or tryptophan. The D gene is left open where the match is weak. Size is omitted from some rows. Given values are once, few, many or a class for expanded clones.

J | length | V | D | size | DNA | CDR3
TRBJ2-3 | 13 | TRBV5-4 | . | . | TGTGCCAGCAGCTTTTTTGCGTCAGATATGCAGTATTTT | CASSFFASDMQYF
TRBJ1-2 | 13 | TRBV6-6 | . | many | TGTGCCAGCAGCTTGATAGGGGTGAACGGCTACACCTTC | CASSLIGVNGYTF
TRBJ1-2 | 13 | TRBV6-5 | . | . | TGTGTCAGTAGGGTCGGGGTCGACTATGGCTACACCTTC | CVSRVGVDYGYTF
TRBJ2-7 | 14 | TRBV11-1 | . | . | TGTGCCAGCAGCTTAAATAGGACAGAAAAGGAGCAATACTTC | CASSLNRTEKEQYF
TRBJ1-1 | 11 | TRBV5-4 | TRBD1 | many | TGTGCCAGCAGGACAGGGGATGAAGCTTTCTTT | CASRTGDEAFF
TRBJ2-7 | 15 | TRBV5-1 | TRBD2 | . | TGCGCCAGCAGCCCTCGGGAGGCTACCCCCTACGAGCAGTACTTC | CASSPREATPYEQYF
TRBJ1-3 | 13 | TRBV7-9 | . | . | TGTGCCAGCAGCTTACAGGGTGGAAACACCATATATTTT | CASSLQGGNTIYF
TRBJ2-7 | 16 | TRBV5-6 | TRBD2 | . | TGTGCCGGCAGCTTGAAGGTGGGACTAGTCGCATACGAGCAGTACTTC | CAGSLKVGLVAYEQYF
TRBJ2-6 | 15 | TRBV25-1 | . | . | TGTGCCAGCAGTGAAGGAGGGACTGGGGCCAACGTCCTGACTTTC | CASSEGGTGANVLTF
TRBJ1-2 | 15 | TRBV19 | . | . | TGTGCCAGTAGTAAAACCGGGACAATCGACTATGGCTACACCTTC | CASSKTGTIDYGYTF
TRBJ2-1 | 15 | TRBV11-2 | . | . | TGTGCCAGCGGCTTAGGGGATAGGGTAATCGATGAGCAGTTCTTC | CASGLGDRVIDEQFF
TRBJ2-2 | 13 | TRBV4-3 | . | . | TGCGCCAGCAGCCCCCAACACACCGGGGAACTGTTTTTT | CASSPQHTGELFF
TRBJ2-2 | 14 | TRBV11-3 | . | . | TGTGCCAGCAGCTTAAGGGCGAACACCGGGGAGCTGTTTTTC | CASSLRANTGELFF
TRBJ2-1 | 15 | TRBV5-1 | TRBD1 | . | TGCGCCAGCAGCTTGGAACAGGGGGCCTACTATGAGCAGTTCTTC | CASSLEQGAYYEQFF
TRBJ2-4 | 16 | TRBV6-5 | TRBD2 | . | TGTGTCAGCAGGGACTATAGCGGCCTGGCCAAAAACATTCAGTACTTC | CVSRDYSGLAKNIQYF
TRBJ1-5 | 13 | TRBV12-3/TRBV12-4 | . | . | TGTGCCGGCAGTTTAACTCGGGACCAGCCACAGCATTTT | CAGSLTRDQPQHF
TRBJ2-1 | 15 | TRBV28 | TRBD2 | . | TGTGCCAGCACCGGAAGCGGGAGGGCCTTCAATGAGCAGTTCTTC | CASTGSGRAFNEQFF
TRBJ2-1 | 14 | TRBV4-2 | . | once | TGTGCCAGCGGCCAAGTAGGATCCTACAATGAGCAGTTCTTC | CASGQVGSYNEQFF
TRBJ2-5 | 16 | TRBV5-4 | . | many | TGTGCCAGCAGCTTGGACCCAGCGGGGAGGGGGGAGACCCAGTACTTC | CASSLDPAGRGETQYF
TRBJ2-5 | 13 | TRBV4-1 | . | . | TGCGCCAACAGTCAGCAAAGGGGGGAGACCCAGTACTTC | CANSQQRGETQYF
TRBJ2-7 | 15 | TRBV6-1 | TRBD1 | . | TGTGCCAACAGTATGACAGGGGGATTCTCCTACGAGCAGTACTTC | CANSMTGGFSYEQYF
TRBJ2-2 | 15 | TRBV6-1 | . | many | TGTGCCAGCGTCGAAAGCGATAGGGGGACCGGGGAGCTGTTTTTT | CASVESDRGTGELFF
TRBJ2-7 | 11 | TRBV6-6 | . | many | TGTGCCAGCAGTTATATGGGTGAGCAGTACTTC | CASSYMGEQYF
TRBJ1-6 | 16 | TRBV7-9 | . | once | TGTGCCAGCAGCTTGGTACCGGGACGGTTAAATTCATCCCTCCACTTT | CASSLVPGRLNSSLHF
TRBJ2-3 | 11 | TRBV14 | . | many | TGTGCCAGCAGCCAGGCTCGTACGCAGTATTTT | CASSQARTQYF
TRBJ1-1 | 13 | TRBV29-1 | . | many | TGCAGCGTTGAGATCCAGATCAACACTGAAGCTTTCTTT | CSVEIQINTEAFF
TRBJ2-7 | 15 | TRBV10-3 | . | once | TGTGCCGTCAGTGAGTTGGACGGAGCCCTCTACGAGCAGTACTTC | CAVSELDGALYEQYF
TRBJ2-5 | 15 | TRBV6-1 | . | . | TGTGCCAGCAGTGAAGGTTTGAGGATTCAAGAGACCCAGTACTTC | CASSEGLRIQETQYF
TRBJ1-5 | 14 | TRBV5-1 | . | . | TGCGCCAGCAGCTTGGGGTTCAGCAATCAGCCCCAGCATTTT | CASSLGFSNQPQHF
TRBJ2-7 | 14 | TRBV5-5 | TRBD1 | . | TGTGCCAGCGGCTCGCCGGGACAGGGGATGGAGCAGTACTTC | CASGSPGQGMEQYF
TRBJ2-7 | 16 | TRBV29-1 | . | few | TGTAGCGCCATGGCATCTGGGACCGACACTCCCTACGAGCAGTACTTC | CSAMASGTDTPYEQYF
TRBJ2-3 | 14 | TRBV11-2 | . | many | TGTGCCAGCAGCTTAAACCGACAAGGGGATACGCAGTATTTT | CASSLNRQGDTQYF
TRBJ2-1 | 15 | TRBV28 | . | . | TGTGCCAGCGCCCCCGCAGGGGCGGAAGACAATGAGCAGTTCTTC | CASAPAGAEDNEQFF
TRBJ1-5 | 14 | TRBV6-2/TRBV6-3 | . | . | TGTGTCAGCAGTCCTACTGGGGGCAATCAGTCCCAGCATTTT | CVSSPTGGNQSQHF
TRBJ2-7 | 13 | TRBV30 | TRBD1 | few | TGTGCCTGGAATGCCGACAGGGACCACGAGCAGTACTTC | CAWNADRDHEQYF
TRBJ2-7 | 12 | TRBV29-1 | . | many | TGCAGCGTGATGGACAGTGCCTACGAGCAGTACTTC | CSVMDSAYEQYF
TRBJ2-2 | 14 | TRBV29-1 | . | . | TGCAGCGTTGACGCAGGGACGAATATCGGGGAGCTGTTATTT | CSVDAGTNIGELLF
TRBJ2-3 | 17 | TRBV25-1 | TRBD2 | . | TGTGCCAGCAGTGACCAAACCGGGACTAGCTCGGCAGATACGCAGTATTTT | CASSDQTGTSSADTQYF
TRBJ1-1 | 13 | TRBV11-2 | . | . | TGTGCCAACAGCCTAAGGGCCAATTTAGAAGCTTTCTTC | CANSLRANLEAFF
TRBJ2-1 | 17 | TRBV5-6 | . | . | TGTGCCAGCAGCTTGGAGTGGAGCCTTATCTCCTACAATGAGCAGTTCTTC | CASSLEWSLISYNEQFF
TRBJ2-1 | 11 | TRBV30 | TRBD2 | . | TGTGCCTGTCATAGCGGGAGGTCGCCGTTCTTC | CACHSGRSPFF
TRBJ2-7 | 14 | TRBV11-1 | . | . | TGTGCCAACCGGATGGGGGACCATTCCTACGAGCAGTACTTC | CANRMGDHSYEQYF
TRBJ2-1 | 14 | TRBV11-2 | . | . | TGTGCCAACAGCTCCACCCGCGGAGGCAATGAGCAGTTCTTC | CANSSTRGGNEQFF
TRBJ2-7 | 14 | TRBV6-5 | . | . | TGTGCCAGCAGTTTGGGGGACTCCACCTATGAGCAATACTTC | CASSLGDSTYEQYF
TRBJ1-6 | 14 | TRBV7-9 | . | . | TGTGTCAGCGGGGGGGGACGACGAGGTTCACCCCTCCACTTT | CVSGGGRRGSPLHF
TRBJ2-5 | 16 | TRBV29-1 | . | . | TGCAGCGTTGACTGCAGAGTGGGTGACGGGCGAGAGACCCAGTACTTC | CSVDCRVGDGRETQYF